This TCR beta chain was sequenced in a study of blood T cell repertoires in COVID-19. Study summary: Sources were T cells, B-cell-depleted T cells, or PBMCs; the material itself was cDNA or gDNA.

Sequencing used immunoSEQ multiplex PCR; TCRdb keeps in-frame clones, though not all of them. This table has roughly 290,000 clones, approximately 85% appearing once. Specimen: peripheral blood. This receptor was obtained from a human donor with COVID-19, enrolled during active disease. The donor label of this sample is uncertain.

In nucleotides, the CDR3 is TGTGCCATGAGCGGGGACTCCTACGAGCAGTACTTC. This gives the protein CAMSGDSYEQYF. The chain couples TRBV10-3 to TRBJ2-7; 7 bases line up with TRBD2. V was pared by 9 bases and J by 0 bases, with 2 bases of the junction left unmatched. The CDR3 covers 12 residues. Germline V gene lookup returns CDR1 ENHRY and CDR2 SYGVKD.